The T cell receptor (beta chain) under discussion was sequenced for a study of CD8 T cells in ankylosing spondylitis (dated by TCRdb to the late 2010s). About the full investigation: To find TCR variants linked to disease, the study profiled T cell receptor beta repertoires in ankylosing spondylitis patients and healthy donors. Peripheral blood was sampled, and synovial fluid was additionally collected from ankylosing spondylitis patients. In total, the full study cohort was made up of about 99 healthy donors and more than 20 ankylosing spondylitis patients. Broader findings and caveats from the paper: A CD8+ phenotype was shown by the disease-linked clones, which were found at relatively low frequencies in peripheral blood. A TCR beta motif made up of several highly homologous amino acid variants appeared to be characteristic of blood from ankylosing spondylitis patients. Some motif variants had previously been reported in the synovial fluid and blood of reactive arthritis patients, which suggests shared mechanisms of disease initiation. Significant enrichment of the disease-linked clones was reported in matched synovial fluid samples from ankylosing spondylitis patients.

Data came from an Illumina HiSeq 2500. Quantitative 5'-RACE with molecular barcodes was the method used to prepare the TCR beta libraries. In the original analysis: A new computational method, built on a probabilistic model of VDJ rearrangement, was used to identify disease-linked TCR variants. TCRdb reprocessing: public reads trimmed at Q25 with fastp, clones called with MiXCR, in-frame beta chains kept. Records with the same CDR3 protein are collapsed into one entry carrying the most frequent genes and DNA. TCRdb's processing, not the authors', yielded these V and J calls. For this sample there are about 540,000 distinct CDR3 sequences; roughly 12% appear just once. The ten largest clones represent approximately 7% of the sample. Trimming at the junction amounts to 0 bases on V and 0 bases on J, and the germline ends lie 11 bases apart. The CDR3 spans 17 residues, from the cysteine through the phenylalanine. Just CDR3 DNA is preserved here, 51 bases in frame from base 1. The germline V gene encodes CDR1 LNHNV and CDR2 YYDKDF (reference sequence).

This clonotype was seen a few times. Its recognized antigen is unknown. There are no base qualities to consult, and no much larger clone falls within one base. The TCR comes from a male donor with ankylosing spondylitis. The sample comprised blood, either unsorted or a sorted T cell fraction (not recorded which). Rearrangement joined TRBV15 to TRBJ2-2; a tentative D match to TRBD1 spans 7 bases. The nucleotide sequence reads TGTGCCACCAGCAGAGATCGCGGGACAGCGAACACCGGGGAGCTGTTTTTT. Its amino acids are CATSRDRGTANTGELFF.